These 27 T cell receptor beta chains came from one sample sequenced in a study of cytomegalovirus exposure and HLA in healthy donors. Some clones are missing from TCRdb's copy, which holds only in-frame ones; the method was immunoSEQ multiplex PCR. The data show around 150,000 clones, about 89% seen once. The sequencing sample was made of PBMCs. These receptors were obtained from a woman between 18 and 29 years old in good health and CMV-seropositive.

This rearrangement joins TRBV7-3 to TRBJ2-3, with 10 bases lining up with TRBD1. V shed 4 bases and J 1 base; nucleotides not matched to a gene: 5. From germline, CDR1 is SGHTA and CDR2 FQGTGA. This CDR3 spans 16 amino acids. CDR3 nucleotide sequence: TGTGCCAGCAGCTCGACGACAGGGGGCGGCACAGATACGCAGTATTTT. Translating it yields CASSSTTGGGTDTQYF.

The V gene is TRBV19, the J gene TRBJ2-2, with unresolved D. The germline V gene encodes CDR1 LNHDA and CDR2 SQIVND (reference sequence). Trimming took off 7 bases at V and 5 bases at J, with 17 bases between the two ends. There are 15 residues in the CDR3. The CDR3 region has the DNA TGTGCCAGTAATCTCGGCGGCCTCGATACCGGGGAGCTGTTTTTT. Its protein product is CASNLGGLDTGELFF.

The chain combines TRBV30 with TRBJ2-3, with TRBD2 matching 9 bases. Germline V gene data show CDR1 as GTSNPN and CDR2 as SVGIG (reference sequence). This CDR3 spans 13 amino acids. V dropped 7 bases and J dropped 6; count of bases not matched to a gene: 8. CDR3 DNA sequence: TGTGCCTTTAGCGGGGGCAATGCGGATACGCAGTATTTT. This codes for CAFSGGNADTQYF. Together with reference TRBV30 and TRBJ2-3, the CDR3 gives the full variable domain: SQTIHQWPATLVQPVGSPLSLECTVEGTSNPNLYWYRQAAGRGLQLLFYSVGIGQISSEVPQNLSASRPQDRQFILSSKKLLLSDSGFYLCAFSGGNADTQYFGPGTRLTVL.

The CDR3 protein is CASSPPTGGETQYF. DNA for the CDR3: TGTGCCAGCAGCCCACCGACAGGTGGGGAGACCCAGTACTTC. The rearrangement joins TRBV5-6 to TRBJ2-5; possibly TRBD1 for D (6 bases). Germline-derived CDR1 and CDR2 are SGHDT and YYEEEE. There are 14 residues in the CDR3. Trimming removed 4 bases at V and 5 bases at J, with 15 bases between.

The chain carries TRBV5-5 and TRBJ2-7; 10 bases align to TRBD2. The CDR3 totals 16 residues. Looked up from germline, CDR1 is SGHKS and CDR2 is YYEKEE (reference sequence). V lost 5 bases and J lost 0; bases outside the gene matches: 8. The CDR3 loop is CASRSSSGSFSYEQYF. CDR3 nucleotide sequence: TGTGCCAGCAGATCCTCTAGCGGGAGTTTCTCCTACGAGCAGTACTTC.

V usage is TRBV27 and J usage is TRBJ2-7, with TRBD2 matching 9 bases. J lost 5 bases, V lost 2 bases, and 16 bases had no gene match. CDR1 and CDR2 (germline): MNHEY, SMNVEV (reference sequence). CDR3 length: 18 residues. The CDR3 loop reads CASSLAASGIPSGNEQYF. CDR3 DNA: TGTGCCAGCAGTTTAGCGGCTAGCGGGATTCCGAGTGGAAACGAGCAGTACTTC.

The chain links TRBV5-4 to TRBJ2-5; weak D call: TRBD2 (6 bases). The CDR3 totals 15 residues. Germline CDR1 and CDR2: SGHNT and YYREEE (reference sequence). V was cut by 0 bases and J by 4 bases, with 13 bases left in between. The chain's CDR3 is CASSLEPGVVETQYF. DNA of the CDR3: TGTGCCAGCAGCTTGGAACCGGGAGTGGTAGAGACCCAGTACTTC.

V and J are TRBV5-1 and TRBJ2-4; 7 nucleotides align to TRBD1. The V gene's germline CDR1 is SGHRS and CDR2 YFSETQ. The CDR3 totals 13 residues. The V and J ends lost 5 bases and 6 bases, in that order; junction bases with no gene match: 5. The CDR3 DNA sequence: TGCGCCAGCAGAACAGGGGATGGAAACATTCAGTACTTC. It is translated as CASRTGDGNIQYF.

The rearrangement uses TRBV10-3 and TRBJ1-2; TRBD1 might be the D (6 bases). CDR1 is ENHRY, CDR2 SYGVKD, per germline. This CDR3 comprises 16 residues. Trimming stripped 5 bases from V and 0 bases from J, with 16 bases between. CDR3 sequence: CAISPAGGLANYGYTF. The CDR3 DNA reads TGTGCCATCAGTCCAGCCGGGGGGCTTGCTAACTATGGCTACACCTTC.

This chain links TRBV7-9 with TRBJ2-1; weak D call: TRBD1 (6 bases). The CDR3 length is 12 residues. CDR1 SEHNR and CDR2 FQNEAQ come from the germline V gene (reference sequence). V dropped 2 bases and J dropped 12 bases, with 11 bases sitting between them. CDR3 amino acids: CASSLKQGRQFF. The DNA of the CDR3 is TGTGCCAGCAGCTTAAAACAGGGAAGGCAGTTCTTC.

The chain is built from TRBV5-1 and TRBJ2-1, with D possibly matching TRBD1 (5 bases). The CDR3 is 13 amino acids. V shed 4 bases and J shed 6 bases, with 11 bases lying between them. Germline V gene sequence: CDR1 SGHRS, CDR2 YFSETQ. The CDR3 nucleotides read TGCGCCAGCAGCGAGGACATACTCAATGAGCAGTTCTTC. Protein product: CASSEDILNEQFF.

The chain carries TRBV7-8 and TRBJ2-5; the D gene is possibly TRBD2 (5 bases). V shed 1 base and J shed 1 base, with 7 bases lying between them. The CDR3 is 14 amino acids. The germline gives CDR1 SGHVS, CDR2 FQNEAQ. DNA of the CDR3: TGTGCCAGCAGCTTAGAAGCGGTCCAAGAGACCCAGTACTTC. Its translation: CASSLEAVQETQYF.

This chain connects TRBV29-1 to TRBJ1-2; the D is unclear. This CDR3 spans 12 amino acids. V was trimmed by 3 bases and J by 3 bases, leaving 8 bases between them. CDR1 SQVTM and CDR2 ANQGSEA come from the germline V gene. The CDR3 loop reads CSVDNLYYGYTF. The CDR3 DNA follows: TGCAGCGTTGATAACTTATACTATGGCTACACCTTC.

The genes are TRBV11-2 and TRBJ2-7; tentatively, D is TRBD2 (6 bases). This CDR3 has 15 residues. V gave up 4 bases and J gave up 2 bases, with 15 bases separating them. Germline V gene sequence: CDR1 SGHAT, CDR2 FQNNGV. CDR3 sequence: CASSSPRLAPYEQYF. The CDR3 DNA reads TGTGCCAGCAGCTCTCCCCGGCTAGCGCCCTACGAGCAGTACTTC.

This chain joins TRBV7-9 and TRBJ1-4; D is possibly TRBD1 (6 bases). Trimming removed 7 bases at V and 6 bases at J, with 18 bases between. The CDR3 totals 15 residues. Germline V CDR1 and CDR2: SEHNR, FQNEAQ (reference sequence). Written as DNA, the CDR3 is TGTGCCAGCACCGTTTTTCGGGAGGGGGATGAAAAACTGTTTTTT. It translates to CASTVFREGDEKLFF.

The V gene is TRBV5-1, the J gene TRBJ2-7; TRBD2 aligns across 9 bases. The CDR3 has 15 residues. Germline lookup yields CDR1 SGHRS and CDR2 YFSETQ. With V trimmed by 3 bases and J by 3 bases, 7 bases remained unmatched. CDR3 DNA sequence: TGCGCCAGCAGCTCGGAAGCGGGAGGACGCTACGAGCAGTACTTC. Residues: CASSSEAGGRYEQYF.

The CDR3 is CASSQAVDRGYEQYF. As DNA, the CDR3 is TGCGCCAGCAGCCAAGCAGTGGACAGGGGTTACGAGCAGTACTTC. This rearrangement joins TRBV4-3 to TRBJ2-7; 9 nucleotides match TRBD1. Germline CDR1 LGHNA, CDR2 YSLEER. Unmatched junction bases numbered 5, after V lost 1 base and J lost 4 bases. The CDR3 consists of 15 residues.

The gene calls are TRBV6-5 and TRBJ2-1; possibly TRBD1 for D (5 bases). Per germline, CDR1 MNHEY and CDR2 SVGAGI. The V end was cut by 2 bases, the J end by 0 bases, with 11 bases between. The CDR3 runs to 16 residues. The CDR3 DNA follows: TGTGCCAGCAGTTACGACAGCGTTAGCTCCTACAATGAGCAGTTCTTC. Protein product: CASSYDSVSSYNEQFF.

CDR3 sequence: CASSSETRPPYNEQFF. The CDR3 bases are TGTGCCAGCAGTTCCGAGACTAGGCCTCCCTACAATGAGCAGTTCTTC. This chain uses TRBV28 with TRBJ2-1; TRBD2 might be the D (6 bases). The CDR3 is made up of 16 amino acids. Trimming left V 4 bases short and J 2 bases short, with 15 bases between. CDR1 MDHEN and CDR2 SYDVKM come from the germline V gene.

This rearrangement joins TRBV2 to TRBJ2-7; 7 bases are shared with TRBD2. The trim removed 6 bases at V and 6 bases at J, leaving 11 bases unmatched. Germline CDR1 is SNHLY and CDR2 is FYNNEI. CDR3 length: 14 residues. CDR3 nucleotides: TGTGCCAGCAGAGACATGGGGGGACTACGCGAGCAGTACTTC. Amino acid sequence: CASRDMGGLREQYF.

The rearrangement links TRBV18 to TRBJ1-4; 10 nucleotides agree with TRBD1. The V segment lost 4 bases and the J segment 10 bases; nucleotides outside the gene matches: 6. The germline V gene has CDR1 KGHSH and CDR2 LQKENI. This CDR3 contains 14 residues. This CDR3 is CASSQGTGEAKLFF. The CDR3 nucleotides read TGTGCCAGCTCACAAGGGACAGGGGAAGCAAAACTGTTTTTT.

V usage is TRBV6-1 and J usage is TRBJ1-3, with D perhaps matching TRBD1 (6 bases). The germline V and J ends were trimmed by 5 bases and 9 bases, with 14 bases remaining between them. CDR3 length equals 13 residues. Germline values: CDR1 MNHNS, CDR2 SASEGT. CDR3 residues: CASSQTSGVTIYF. CDR3 nucleotide sequence: TGTGCCAGCAGTCAAACTTCAGGGGTCACCATATATTTT.

This chain joins TRBV28 and TRBJ1-3; D is unclear. CDR3 length: 15 residues. V was trimmed by 2 bases and J by 2 bases, leaving 10 bases between them. Germline CDR1 is MDHEN and CDR2 is SYDVKM. CDR3 residues: CASSLTPFTGNTIYF. The DNA for the CDR3 is TGTGCCAGCAGTTTAACACCTTTTACTGGAAACACCATATATTTT.

V usage is TRBV2 and J usage is TRBJ2-7; D gene unclear. V lost 5 bases to trimming and J lost 0 bases, with 5 bases between them. Germline CDR1 SNHLY, CDR2 FYNNEI. This CDR3 contains 12 residues. The CDR3 sequence: CASSTISYEQYF. CDR3 DNA sequence: TGTGCCAGCAGTACAATCTCCTACGAGCAGTACTTC.

This clone was picked up a small number of times. V gene TRBV5-1 combines with J gene TRBJ1-4; D perhaps matches TRBD1 (6 bases). The V gene lost 2 bases and the J gene lost 8 bases, with 16 bases spanning the gap. Germline V gene data show CDR1 as SGHRS and CDR2 as YFSETQ. The CDR3 extends over 15 amino acids. The DNA of the CDR3 is TGCGCCAGCAGCTTAACTACAGGGCCGGGGGAAAAACTGTTTTTT. Its protein product is CASSLTTGPGEKLFF.

The chain couples TRBV4-3 to TRBJ2-3; D is perhaps TRBD2 (6 bases). Trimming stripped 3 bases from V and 5 bases from J, with 12 bases between. The CDR3 has 14 amino acids. Per germline, CDR1 LGHNA and CDR2 YSLEER. The chain's CDR3 is CASSQELAVDTQYF. As DNA, the CDR3 is TGCGCCAGCAGCCAGGAACTAGCTGTAGATACGCAGTATTTT.

The chain uses TRBV6-5 and TRBJ2-5; D remains ambiguous. This CDR3 is 13 amino acids long. Germline CDR1 reads MNHEY; CDR2 reads SVGAGI. Trimming pared 5 bases from V and 4 bases from J, leaving 11 bases between. The CDR3 DNA reads TGTGCCAGCAGTAAGCAGGTCTTAGAGACCCAGTACTTC. Protein: CASSKQVLETQYF.